The T cell receptor (beta chain) described here comes from a study of patients and donors after allogeneic stem cell transplantation. CDR3 length: 16 amino acids. Trimming stripped 4 bases from V and 1 base from J, with 15 bases between. Germline CDR1 is SGHNT and CDR2 is YYREEE (reference sequence). TCRdb re-called the RT-PCR reads through MiXCR, storing one row per CDR3 protein. The table records 160,000 or so distinct CDR3 sequences, 20% to 25% of them present only once. The origin of this receptor is a human donor who was either an allogeneic HSCT recipient or a stem cell or donor lymphocyte infusion donor (not recorded which). It is not recorded whose cells these are; they may come from a transplant donor. The chain uses TRBV5-4 and TRBJ2-1, with D tentatively TRBD2 (5 bases). Sample: blood, either unsorted or a sorted T cell fraction (not recorded which). CDR3 DNA: TGTGCCAGCAGCACCAGCGTCTTAGCGTCCTACAATGAGCAGTTCTTC. As protein: CASSTSVLASYNEQFF. Variable domain in full (rest from reference TRBV5-4 and TRBJ2-1): ETGVTQSPTHLIKTRGQQVTLRCSSQSGHNTVSWYQQALGQGPQFIFQYYREEENGRGNFPPRFSGLQFPNYSSELNVNALELDDSALYLCASSTSVLASYNEQFFGPGTRLTVL.